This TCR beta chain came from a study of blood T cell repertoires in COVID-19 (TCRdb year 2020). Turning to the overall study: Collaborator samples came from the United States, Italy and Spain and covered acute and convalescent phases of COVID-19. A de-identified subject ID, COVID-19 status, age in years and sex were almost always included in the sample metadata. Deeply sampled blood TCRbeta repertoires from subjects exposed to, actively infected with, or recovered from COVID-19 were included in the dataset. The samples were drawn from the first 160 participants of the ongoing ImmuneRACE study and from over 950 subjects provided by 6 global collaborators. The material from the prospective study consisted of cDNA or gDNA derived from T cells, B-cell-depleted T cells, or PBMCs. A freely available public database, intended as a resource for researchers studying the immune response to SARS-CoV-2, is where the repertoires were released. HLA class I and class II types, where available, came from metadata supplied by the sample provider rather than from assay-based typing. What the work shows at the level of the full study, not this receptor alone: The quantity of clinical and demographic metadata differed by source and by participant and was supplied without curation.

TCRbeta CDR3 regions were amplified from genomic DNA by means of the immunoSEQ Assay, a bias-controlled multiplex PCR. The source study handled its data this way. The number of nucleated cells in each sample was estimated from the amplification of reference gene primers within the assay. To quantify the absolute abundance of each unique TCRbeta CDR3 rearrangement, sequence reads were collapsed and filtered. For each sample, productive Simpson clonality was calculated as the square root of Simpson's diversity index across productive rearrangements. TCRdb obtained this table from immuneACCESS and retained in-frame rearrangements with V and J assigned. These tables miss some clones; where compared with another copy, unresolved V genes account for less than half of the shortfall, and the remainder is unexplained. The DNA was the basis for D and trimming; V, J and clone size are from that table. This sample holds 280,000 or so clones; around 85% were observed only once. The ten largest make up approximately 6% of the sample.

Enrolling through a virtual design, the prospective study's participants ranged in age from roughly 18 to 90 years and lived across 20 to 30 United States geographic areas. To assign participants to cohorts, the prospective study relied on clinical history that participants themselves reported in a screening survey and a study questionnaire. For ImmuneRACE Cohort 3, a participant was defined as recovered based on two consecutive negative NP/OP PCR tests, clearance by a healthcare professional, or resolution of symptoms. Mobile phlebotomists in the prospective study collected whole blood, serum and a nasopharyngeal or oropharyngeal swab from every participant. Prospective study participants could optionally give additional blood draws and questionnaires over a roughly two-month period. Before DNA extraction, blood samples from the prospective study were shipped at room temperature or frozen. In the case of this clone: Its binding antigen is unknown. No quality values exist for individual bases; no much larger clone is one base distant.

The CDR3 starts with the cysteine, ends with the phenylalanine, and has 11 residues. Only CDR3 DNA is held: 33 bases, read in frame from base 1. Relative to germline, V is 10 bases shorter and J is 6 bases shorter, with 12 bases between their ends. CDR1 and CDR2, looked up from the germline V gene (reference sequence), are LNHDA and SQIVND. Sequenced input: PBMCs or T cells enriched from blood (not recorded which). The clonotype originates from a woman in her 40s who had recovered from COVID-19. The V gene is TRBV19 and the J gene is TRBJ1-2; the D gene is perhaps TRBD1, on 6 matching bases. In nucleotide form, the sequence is TGTGCCACAGGACAGTGGGATGGCTACACCTTC. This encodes CATGQWDGYTF.